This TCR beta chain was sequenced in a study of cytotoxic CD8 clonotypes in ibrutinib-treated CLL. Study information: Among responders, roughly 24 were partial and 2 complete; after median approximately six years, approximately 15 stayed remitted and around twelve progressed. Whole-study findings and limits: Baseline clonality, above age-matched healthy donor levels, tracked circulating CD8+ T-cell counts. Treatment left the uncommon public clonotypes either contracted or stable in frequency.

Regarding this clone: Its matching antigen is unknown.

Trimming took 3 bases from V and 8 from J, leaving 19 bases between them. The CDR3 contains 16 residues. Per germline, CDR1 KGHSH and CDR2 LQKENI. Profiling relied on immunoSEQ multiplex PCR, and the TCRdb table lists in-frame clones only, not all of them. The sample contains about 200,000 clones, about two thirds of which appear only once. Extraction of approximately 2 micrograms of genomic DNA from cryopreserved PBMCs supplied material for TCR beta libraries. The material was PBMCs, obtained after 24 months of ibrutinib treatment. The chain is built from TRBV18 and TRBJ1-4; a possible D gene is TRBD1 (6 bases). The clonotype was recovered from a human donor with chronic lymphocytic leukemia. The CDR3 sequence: CASSPIHRADWEKLFF. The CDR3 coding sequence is TGTGCCAGCTCACCCATCCACAGGGCGGATTGGGAAAAACTGTTTTTT.